The 24 T cell receptor beta chains below were found in one sample sequenced in a study of blood T cells in healthy people across ages. Through a sample-barcoded 5' primer and a J-beta primer mix, a second PCR was run for roughly 6 to 11 cycles. TCRdb ran MiXCR on the 5' RACE reads and lists one entry per CDR3 protein. Counted here are around 780,000 distinct CDR3 sequences, more than 50% occurring once; the ten biggest clones make up approximately 24%. Sequenced input: blood. These receptors all stem from a man between 40 and 49 years old in good health.

J is TRBJ1-2 and V is TRBV29-1; 7 nucleotides agree with TRBD1. The V gene end was trimmed by 3 bases and the J gene end by 4 bases; junction bases not matched to a gene: 8. The CDR3 is 14 amino acids. CDR1 SQVTM and CDR2 ANQGSEA come from the germline V gene. CDR3: CSVDRTGKGYGYTF. CDR3 DNA sequence: TGCAGCGTTGACCGGACAGGCAAGGGCTATGGCTACACCTTC.

The V call is TRBV9, the J call TRBJ2-7; a weak D match, TRBD1 (6 bases). The CDR3 extends over 14 amino acids. V was pared by 3 bases and J by 2 bases, with 12 bases between. Germline CDR1 and CDR2: SGDLS and YYNGEE. The DNA of the CDR3 is TGTGCCAGCAGCGGGATGACAGGAGCCTACGAGCAGTACTTC. Translation: CASSGMTGAYEQYF.

The V gene is TRBV7-6, the J gene TRBJ1-5; D possibly corresponds to TRBD1 (6 bases). The germline V gene has CDR1 SGHVS and CDR2 FNYEAQ. V was cut by 5 bases and J by 3 bases, with 17 bases left in between. This CDR3 region has 16 residues. The CDR3: CASSPGVQGSNQPQHF. The CDR3, as DNA: TGTGCCAGCAGCCCGGGGGTACAGGGTTCCAATCAGCCCCAGCATTTT.

This rearrangement joins TRBV3-1 to TRBJ1-4; TRBD1 is a possible D gene (5 bases). The CDR3 loop spans 15 amino acids. Germline CDR1 and CDR2: LGHDT and YNNKEL (reference sequence). Trimming stripped 4 bases from V and 4 bases from J, with 13 bases between. The CDR3 nucleotides read TGTGCCAGCAGCCGACGCGGGGGGTATAATGAAAAACTGTTTTTT. Translating gives CASSRRGGYNEKLFF.

This clonotype was detected only a few times. The V and J genes are TRBV6-1 and TRBJ2-7; TRBD2 aligns across 11 bases. This CDR3 is built from 18 residues. Germline V gives CDR1 MNHNS, CDR2 SASEGT. The V segment lost 1 base and the J segment 0 bases; nucleotides outside the gene matches: 8. In DNA form, the CDR3 reads TGTGCCAGCAGTGAAGTGCTACTAGCGGGGGCTCCCTCCTACGAGCAGTACTTC. This translates into CASSEVLLAGAPSYEQYF.

There are many counts of this clonotype. The chain links TRBV6-5 to TRBJ1-6, with 8 bases aligning to TRBD1. The CDR3 spans 15 residues. Germline V gene data show CDR1 as MNHEY and CDR2 as SVGAGI. The ends lost 10 bases at V and 1 base at J; junction bases unmatched: 6. The CDR3 sequence is CATQGAKSYNSPLHF. The CDR3 bases are TGTGCCACTCAGGGGGCAAAGTCCTATAATTCACCCCTCCACTTT.

This clonotype has only a few counts. V and J are TRBV2 and TRBJ2-3; no clear D. The ends were cut back, 3 bases at V and 3 bases at J, with 7 bases in the middle. The CDR3 spans 13 residues. Germline assignment: CDR1 SNHLY and CDR2 FYNNEI. CDR3 protein: CASSDLATDTQYF. CDR3 in DNA: TGTGCCAGCAGTGATCTCGCTACAGATACGCAGTATTTT.

The rearrangement uses TRBV12-3 or TRBV12-4 and TRBJ2-3, with D perhaps TRBD1 (6 bases). V dropped 6 bases and J dropped 3 bases, with 13 bases sitting between them. CDR3 size: 14 residues. The CDR3 nucleotides read TGTGCCAGCAGGGTGGGACACCAAACAGATACGCAGTATTTT. Translation: CASRVGHQTDTQYF.

The V and J genes are TRBV4-2 and TRBJ2-6, with D tentatively TRBD1 (6 bases). The CDR3 extends over 18 amino acids. Germline CDR1 is LGHNA and CDR2 is YNFKEQ. The germline V and J ends were trimmed by 0 bases and 3 bases, with 15 bases remaining between them. The CDR3 loop reads CASSQERPGAGGANVLTF. In nucleotides, the CDR3 is TGTGCCAGCAGCCAAGAACGTCCAGGGGCTGGTGGGGCCAACGTCCTGACTTTC.

This chain uses TRBV6-2 or TRBV6-3 with TRBJ2-7, with D maybe TRBD1 (5 bases). This CDR3 has 13 residues. Trimming removed 2 bases from V and 3 bases from J, with 8 bases in between. The germline CDR1 and CDR2 sequences are MNHEY and SVGEGT. The DNA for the CDR3 is TGTGCCAGCAGTTACGACAGCAACTACGAGCAGTACTTC. Protein product: CASSYDSNYEQYF.

The genes are TRBV11-2 and TRBJ2-7; D possibly matches TRBD1 or TRBD2 (5 bases each). The end of the DNA fits TRBJ2-5 better, so the J call may be wrong. The CDR3 contains 14 residues. The germline V gene has CDR1 SGHAT and CDR2 FQNNGV. For the CDR3, the DNA is TGTGCCAGCAGCTTAGTCCGGGGCTGGGAGACCCAGTACTTC. Amino acid sequence: CASSLVRGWETQYF.

The V call is TRBV6-2 or TRBV6-3, the J call TRBJ2-1; 8 bases are shared with TRBD2. The end of the DNA aligns better with TRBJ2-7, so the J call may be wrong. CDR3 length: 14 amino acids. CDR1 and CDR2 (germline): MNHEY, SVGEGT. CDR3 DNA sequence: TGTGCCGGCACCGGGACTAGAGGTTACAATGAGCAGTACTTC. This encodes CAGTGTRGYNEQYF.

The chain links TRBV11-2 to TRBJ2-6; D gene unclear. Germline V lookup: CDR1 SGHAT, CDR2 FQNNGV. The CDR3 is 14 residues long. V was pared by 4 bases and J by 2 bases, with 6 bases between. In nucleotides, the CDR3 is TGTGCCAGCAGCTCAAAAGCTGGGGCCAACGTCCTGACTTTC. It yields the protein CASSSKAGANVLTF.

This clonotype was observed a single time. The J gene is TRBJ2-1, the V gene TRBV28; D remains unclear. The CDR3 spans 13 residues. Germline CDR1 reads MDHEN; CDR2 reads SYDVKM. Deletions cut 2 bases from V and 10 bases from J, with 12 bases between. The CDR3 bases are TGTGCCAGCAGTTTAGATGGGTGTTTCGAGCAGTTCTTC. Translated, it gives CASSLDGCFEQFF.

The CDR3 protein is CASRDSSGGSFF. The CDR3 DNA sequence: TGTGCCAGCAGGGACTCATCGGGGGGGTCGTTCTTC. The V and J genes are TRBV2 and TRBJ2-1; 8 nucleotides line up with TRBD2. CDR3 length: 12 residues. CDR1 is SNHLY, CDR2 FYNNEI, per germline. Trimming removed 6 bases from V and 15 bases from J; junction bases left unmatched: 10.

The rearrangement joins TRBV18 to TRBJ2-5; the match to TRBD2 covers 14 bases. The CDR3 covers 17 residues. Trimming cost V 1 base and J 11 bases; bases outside gene matches: 12. Germline loops: CDR1 KGHSH, CDR2 LQKENI. CDR3 DNA: TGTGCCAGCTCACCACAGGACAGACCGGGACTAGCGGGAGAGCAGTACTTC. This sequence encodes CASSPQDRPGLAGEQYF.

The chain recombines TRBV7-3 with TRBJ2-3; D remains ambiguous. There are 16 residues in the CDR3. From germline, CDR1 is SGHTA and CDR2 FQGTGA. The V and J ends lost 2 bases and 0 bases respectively, with 12 bases between them. The CDR3 loop is CASSLQISESTDTQYF. CDR3 nucleotides: TGTGCCAGCAGCTTACAGATTTCGGAAAGCACAGATACGCAGTATTTT.

The chain uses TRBV28 and TRBJ1-1; D remains ambiguous. The CDR3 extends over 12 amino acids. Germline V gene sequence: CDR1 MDHEN, CDR2 SYDVKM. V was shortened by 6 bases and J by 6 bases, with 11 bases between the two germline ends. For the CDR3, the DNA is TGTGCCAGCAGAAGGACGGTCGCTGAAGCTTTCTTT. Its protein product is CASRRTVAEAFF.

In its sample, this clonotype was seen a few times. The rearrangement joins TRBV20-1 to TRBJ1-2, with 10 bases lining up with TRBD1. The V segment lost 2 bases and the J segment 7 bases; nucleotides outside the gene matches: 7. Germline values: CDR1 DFQATT, CDR2 SNEGSKA (reference sequence). The CDR3 covers 14 residues. Here the CDR3 DNA reads TGCAGTGCTAGACTCTCCGGGACAGGGGTTGGCTACACCTTC. Protein: CSARLSGTGVGYTF.

The chain has TRBV20-1 and TRBJ1-5; 9 nucleotides agree with TRBD1. The CDR3 is 15 residues long. Germline-derived CDR1 and CDR2 are DFQATT and SNEGSKA (reference sequence). V dropped 0 bases and J dropped 9; count of bases not matched to a gene: 9. CDR3 sequence (DNA): TGCAGTGCTAGAGATCCCTGGACAGGGGACGGGCCCCAGCATTTT. Its protein is CSARDPWTGDGPQHF.

This sequence joins TRBV5-1 and TRBJ2-7; D may correspond to TRBD1 or TRBD2 (5 bases each). V was cut by 0 bases and J by 4 bases, with 14 bases left in between. Germline V CDR1 and CDR2: SGHRS, YFSETQ. The CDR3 has 15 residues. The CDR3 protein is CASSLGQPSGYEQYF. The DNA of the CDR3 is TGCGCCAGCAGCTTGGGACAGCCGTCGGGATACGAGCAGTACTTC.

This chain connects TRBV20-1 to TRBJ2-7; TRBD2 matches 10 bases. The trim removed 4 bases at V and 10 bases at J, leaving 16 bases unmatched. Per germline, CDR1 DFQATT and CDR2 SNEGSKA (reference sequence). The CDR3 spans 15 residues. The CDR3 DNA follows: TGCAGTGCTACCAGACTAGCGGGTTCCCAAGAGGCCCAGTACTTC. It codes for CSATRLAGSQEAQYF.

The rearrangement links TRBV12-3 or TRBV12-4 to TRBJ2-5; 7 bases line up with TRBD2. CDR3 size: 13 residues. The junction had 7 bases not matched to a gene; V was cut back by 7 bases and J by 5 bases. CDR3 in DNA: TGTGCCAGCATGGCCGCGGGAGTGGAGACCCAGTACTTC. Amino acids: CASMAAGVETQYF.

With respect to this clonotype: A junction end diverges from the germline sequence, so it may reflect a read error. The chain carries TRBV6-5 and TRBJ1-1; 7 positions agree with TRBD1. CDR3 length equals 13 residues. Germline assignment: CDR1 MNHEY and CDR2 SVGAGI. The CDR3 sequence: CASSYWAGGEAFF. The DNA of the CDR3 is TGCGCCAGCAGTTACTGGGCAGGGGGTGAAGCTTTCTTT.